This entry lists 11 T cell receptor beta chains sequenced from one sample in a study of cytomegalovirus exposure and HLA in healthy donors. PCR amplification relied on 60 Vbeta primers (plus 13 Jbeta primers). Profiling relied on immunoSEQ multiplex PCR, and the TCRdb table lists in-frame clones only, not all of them. The sample holds 80,000 to 100,000 clones, around three quarters seen once. Sequencing input: PBMCs. The receptor set was obtained from a young man in good health and CMV-seronegative.

This clone has just a few counts. The genes are TRBV15 and TRBJ2-7; 7 nucleotides align to TRBD2. CDR1 is LNHNV and CDR2 is YYDKDF in the germline V gene (reference sequence). The CDR3 length is 14 residues. The V gene end was trimmed by 5 bases and the J gene end by 2 bases; junction bases not matched to a gene: 6. CDR3 loop: CATSPQRGAYEQYF. The CDR3 DNA follows: TGTGCCACCAGCCCCCAGCGGGGAGCCTACGAGCAGTACTTC.

This clone was seen a handful of times. V is TRBV5-6 and J is TRBJ1-3; D is ambiguous. Germline V gene lookup returns CDR1 SGHDT and CDR2 YYEEEE. The CDR3 runs to 15 residues. Trimming removed 4 bases at V and 0 bases at J, with 11 bases between. This chain's CDR3 is CASSLGLLSGNTIYF. The DNA for the CDR3 is TGTGCCAGCAGCCTAGGACTGCTCTCTGGAAACACCATATATTTT. Filled out from reference TRBV5-6 and TRBJ1-3, the complete variable domain reads DAGVTQSPTHLIKTRGQQVTLRCSPKSGHDTVSWYQQALGQGPQFIFQYYEEEERQRGNFPDRFSGHQFPNYSSELNVNALLLGDSALYLCASSLGLLSGNTIYFGEGSWLTVV.

This chain connects TRBV4-2 to TRBJ1-1, with 7 bases identical to TRBD1. Germline trimming cut 3 bases from V and 6 bases from J; bases unmatched to any gene: 13. This CDR3 region has 16 residues. Germline CDR1 LGHNA, CDR2 YNFKEQ. The chain's CDR3 is CASSQGAGTATPEAFF. In nucleotides, the CDR3 is TGTGCCAGCAGCCAGGGTGCCGGGACAGCTACTCCTGAAGCTTTCTTT.

This clone was picked up a small number of times. V gene TRBV6-4 combines with J gene TRBJ2-1; 8 positions match TRBD2. Germline V gives CDR1 MRHNA, CDR2 SNTAGT. V shed 3 bases and J 2 bases; nucleotides not matched to a gene: 3. The CDR3 consists of 15 residues. The CDR3 protein is CASSERAGAYNEQFF. The CDR3 DNA reads TGTGCCAGCAGTGAGAGAGCGGGAGCCTACAATGAGCAGTTCTTC.

This chain connects TRBV10-1 to TRBJ2-7; TRBD1 matches at 7 bases. The CDR3 consists of 15 residues. V trimming: 1 base; J trimming: 5 bases; junction bases outside the gene matches: 8. The germline V gene has CDR1 WNHNN and CDR2 SYGVQD (reference sequence). This CDR3 reads CASSEYVTGYHEQYF. The CDR3 nucleotides are TGCGCCAGCAGTGAGTATGTGACAGGGTACCACGAGCAGTACTTC.

This chain connects TRBV11-2 to TRBJ1-1; D remains ambiguous. CDR3 length: 13 residues. Germline-derived CDR1 and CDR2 are SGHAT and FQNNGV. V was pared by 7 bases and J by 0 bases, with 9 bases between. The CDR3 DNA follows: TGTGCCAGCACAGGTTGGATGAACACTGAAGCTTTCTTT. Amino acid sequence: CASTGWMNTEAFF.

The rearrangement links TRBV5-1 to TRBJ1-5, with 10 bases that match TRBD1. V lost 4 bases, J lost 2 bases, and 3 bases stayed unmatched. The CDR3 is made up of 15 amino acids. Germline-derived CDR1 and CDR2 are SGHRS and YFSETQ. CDR3 nucleotide sequence: TGCGCCAGCAGCCGGGACAGGGGAGGCAATCAGCCCCAGCATTTT. Encoded protein: CASSRDRGGNQPQHF. Looking up the rest from reference TRBV5-1 and TRBJ1-5 gives the full variable domain: KAGVTQTPRYLIKTRGQQVTLSCSPISGHRSVSWYQQTPGQGLQFLFEYFSETQRNKGNFPGRFSGRQFSNSRSEMNVSTLELGDSALYLCASSRDRGGNQPQHFGDGTRLSIL.

The chain recombines TRBV6-5 with TRBJ2-3, with a tentative D call TRBD2 (5 bases). Between the trimmed V and J ends, which lost 6 bases and 1 base, there was a span of 5 bases. Germline CDR1 is MNHEY and CDR2 is SVGAGI. The CDR3 is 12 residues long. CDR3 bases: TGTGCCAGCAGAGCGGGCACAGATACGCAGTATTTT. Translated: CASRAGTDTQYF.

This clone was counted between two and nine times. V gene TRBV7-2 combines with J gene TRBJ1-3; tentative D call: TRBD1 (5 bases). The germline V gene has CDR1 SGHTA and CDR2 FQGNSA. V lost 1 base and J lost 4, with 20 bases in between. The CDR3 is 18 amino acids. CDR3 amino acids: CASSLVGTTAGTGNTIYF. The DNA of the CDR3 is TGTGCCAGCAGCTTAGTTGGTACTACGGCGGGGACGGGAAACACCATATATTTT.

V and J are TRBV27 and TRBJ2-5; 8 bases align to TRBD1. The CDR3 runs to 16 residues. Germline loops: CDR1 MNHEY, CDR2 SMNVEV (reference sequence). The junction had 9 bases not matched to a gene; V was cut back by 5 bases and J by 1 base. For the CDR3, the DNA is TGTGCCAGCAGTCGGATGACAGGGGCCACCCAAGAGACCCAGTACTTC. It translates to CASSRMTGATQETQYF.

This sequence joins TRBV6-1 and TRBJ1-5; 7 bases fit TRBD1. Germline-derived CDR1 and CDR2 are MNHNS and SASEGT. This CDR3 has 14 residues. V dropped 7 bases and J dropped 2; count of bases not matched to a gene: 5. The CDR3 DNA reads as TGTGCCAGCATATCCACAGGGGGCAATCAGCCCCAGCATTTT. Its translation is CASISTGGNQPQHF.